This T cell receptor beta chain was captured in a study of human T cells and chemical hapten exposure. Across the whole study: Slight differences in pooled library volume were the main source of varying TCR yields across samples. Overall study findings and caveats: Sensitization with DPC brought no change to TCRs above 1 in 1000 in frequency.

The study extracted total RNA from unfractionated whole blood. This clonotype was detected many times. Its antigen is as yet unknown. The study used a library that attached unique molecular identifiers to individual cDNA molecules. Per the original methods: The number of TCRs in each sample had a median of approximately 95,000 and spanned about 23,224 to 690,600. TCRdb re-called the reads with MiXCR, one entry per CDR3 protein. The V and J calls and clone size come from TCRdb's table, not from the authors' own analysis. This sample has 95,000 to 150,000 distinct CDR3 sequences, with 6.5% to 10% found just once. The sample was whole blood. This clonotype was obtained from a human donor in good health. Some clones in this sample may be carry-over from other donors' samples.

CDR3 coding DNA: TGTGCCAGCAGCCAGGGGACTAGGCCCAGCGAGCAGTACTTC. Amino acid sequence: CASSQGTRPSEQYF. The rearrangement joins TRBV7-9 to TRBJ2-7; 8 nucleotides agree with TRBD2. The CDR3 is 14 amino acids. Losses at the gene ends were 5 bases for V and 6 bases for J; bases not matched to a gene: 9. From germline, CDR1 is SEHNR and CDR2 FQNEAQ (reference sequence).